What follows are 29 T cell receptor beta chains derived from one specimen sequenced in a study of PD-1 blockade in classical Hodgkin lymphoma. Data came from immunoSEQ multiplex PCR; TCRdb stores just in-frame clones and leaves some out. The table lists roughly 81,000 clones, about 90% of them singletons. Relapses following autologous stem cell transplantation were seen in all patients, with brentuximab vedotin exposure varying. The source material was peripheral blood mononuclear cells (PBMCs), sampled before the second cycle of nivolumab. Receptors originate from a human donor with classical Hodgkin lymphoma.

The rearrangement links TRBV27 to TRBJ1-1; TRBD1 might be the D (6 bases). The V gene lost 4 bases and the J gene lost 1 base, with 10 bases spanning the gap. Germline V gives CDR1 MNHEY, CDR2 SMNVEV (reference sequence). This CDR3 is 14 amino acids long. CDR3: CASSSGQWNTEAFF. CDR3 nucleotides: TGTGCCAGCAGTTCTGGACAGTGGAACACTGAAGCTTTCTTT.

As DNA, the CDR3 is TGTGCCAGCAGCGCAAGTAGGACAGGCTACGAGCAGTACTTC. Residues: CASSASRTGYEQYF. The chain links TRBV9 to TRBJ2-7, with 7 bases fitting TRBD1. The CDR3 runs to 14 residues. The germline V gene encodes CDR1 SGDLS and CDR2 YYNGEE. V dropped 3 bases and J dropped 3; count of bases not matched to a gene: 6.

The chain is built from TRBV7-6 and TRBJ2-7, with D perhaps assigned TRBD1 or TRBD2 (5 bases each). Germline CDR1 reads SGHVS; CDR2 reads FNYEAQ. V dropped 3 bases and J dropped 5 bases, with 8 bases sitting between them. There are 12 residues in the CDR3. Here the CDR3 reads CASSLRGNEQYF. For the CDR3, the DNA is TGTGCCAGCAGCTTGAGGGGAAACGAGCAGTACTTC.

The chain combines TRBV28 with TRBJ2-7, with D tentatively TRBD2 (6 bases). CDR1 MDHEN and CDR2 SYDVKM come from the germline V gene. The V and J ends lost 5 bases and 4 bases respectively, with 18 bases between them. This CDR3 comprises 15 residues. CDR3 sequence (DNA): TGTGCCAGCAGTCAACCGGCCGGGGCGGGGTACGAGCAGTACTTC. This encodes CASSQPAGAGYEQYF. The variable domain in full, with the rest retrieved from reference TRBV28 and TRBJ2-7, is DVKVTQSSRYLVKRTGEKVFLECVQDMDHENMFWYRQDPGLGLRLIYFSYDVKMKEKGDIPEGYSVSREKKERFSLILESASTNQTSMYLCASSQPAGAGYEQYFGPGTRLTVT.

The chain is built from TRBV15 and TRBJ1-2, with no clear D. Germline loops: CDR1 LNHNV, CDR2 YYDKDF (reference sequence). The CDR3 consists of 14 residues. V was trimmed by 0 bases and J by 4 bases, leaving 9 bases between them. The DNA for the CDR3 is TGTGCCACCAGCAGAGATGTCGGCACCTATGGCTACACCTTC. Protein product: CATSRDVGTYGYTF.

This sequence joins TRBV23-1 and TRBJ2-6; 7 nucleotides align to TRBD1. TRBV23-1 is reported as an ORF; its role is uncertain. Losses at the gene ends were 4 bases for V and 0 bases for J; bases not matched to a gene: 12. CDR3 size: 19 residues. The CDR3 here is CASSPNRDSESSGANVLTF. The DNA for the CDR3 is TGCGCCAGCAGTCCTAACCGGGACAGTGAAAGCTCTGGGGCCAACGTCCTGACTTTC.

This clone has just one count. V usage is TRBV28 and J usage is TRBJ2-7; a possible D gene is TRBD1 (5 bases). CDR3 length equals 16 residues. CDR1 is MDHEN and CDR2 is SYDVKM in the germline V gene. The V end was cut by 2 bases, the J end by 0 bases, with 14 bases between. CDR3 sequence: CASSLGWGPSSYEQYF. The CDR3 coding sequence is TGTGCCAGCAGTTTAGGGTGGGGCCCAAGCTCCTACGAGCAGTACTTC.

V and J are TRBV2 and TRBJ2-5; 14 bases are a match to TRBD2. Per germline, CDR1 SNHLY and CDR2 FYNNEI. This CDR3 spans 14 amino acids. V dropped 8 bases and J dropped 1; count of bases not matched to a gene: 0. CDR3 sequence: CASGLAGGQETQYF. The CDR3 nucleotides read TGTGCCAGCGGACTAGCGGGAGGCCAAGAGACCCAGTACTTC.

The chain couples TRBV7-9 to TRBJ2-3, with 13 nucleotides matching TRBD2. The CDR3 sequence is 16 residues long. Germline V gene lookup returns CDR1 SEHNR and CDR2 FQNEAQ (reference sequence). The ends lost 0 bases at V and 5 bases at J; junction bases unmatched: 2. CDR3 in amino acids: CASSLATSGRGDTQYF. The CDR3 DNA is TGTGCCAGCAGCTTAGCCACTAGCGGGAGGGGAGATACGCAGTATTTT. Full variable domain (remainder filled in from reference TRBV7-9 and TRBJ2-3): DTGVSQNPRHKITKRGQNVTFRCDPISEHNRLYWYRQTLGQGPEFLTYFQNEAQLEKSRLLSDRFSAERPKGSFSTLEIQRTEQGDSAMYLCASSLATSGRGDTQYFGPGTRLTVL.

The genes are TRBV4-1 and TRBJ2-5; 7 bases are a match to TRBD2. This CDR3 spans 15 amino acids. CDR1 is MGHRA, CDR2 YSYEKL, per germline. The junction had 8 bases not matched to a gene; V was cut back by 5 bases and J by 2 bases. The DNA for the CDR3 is TGCGCCAGCAGCGGGAGCGGGGCAGATCAAGAGACCCAGTACTTC. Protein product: CASSGSGADQETQYF.

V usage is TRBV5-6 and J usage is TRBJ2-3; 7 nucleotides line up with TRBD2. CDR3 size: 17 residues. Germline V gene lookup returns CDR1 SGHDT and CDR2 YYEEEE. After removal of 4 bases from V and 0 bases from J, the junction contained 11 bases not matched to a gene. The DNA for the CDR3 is TGTGCCAGCAGCGACTCCTCTAGCGGCCCTAGCACAGATACGCAGTATTTT. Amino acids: CASSDSSSGPSTDTQYF.

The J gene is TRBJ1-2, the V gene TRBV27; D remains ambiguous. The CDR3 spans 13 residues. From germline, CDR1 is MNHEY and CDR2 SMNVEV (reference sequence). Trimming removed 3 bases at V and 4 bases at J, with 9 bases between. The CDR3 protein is CASSFGSPYGYTF. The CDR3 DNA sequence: TGTGCCAGCAGTTTTGGCAGCCCCTATGGCTACACCTTC.

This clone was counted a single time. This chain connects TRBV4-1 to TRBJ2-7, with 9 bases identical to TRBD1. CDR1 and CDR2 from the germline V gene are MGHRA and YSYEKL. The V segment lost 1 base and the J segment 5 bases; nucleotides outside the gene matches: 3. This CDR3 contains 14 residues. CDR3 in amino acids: CASSQGTGVDEQYF. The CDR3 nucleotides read TGCGCCAGCAGCCAAGGGACAGGGGTCGACGAGCAGTACTTC.

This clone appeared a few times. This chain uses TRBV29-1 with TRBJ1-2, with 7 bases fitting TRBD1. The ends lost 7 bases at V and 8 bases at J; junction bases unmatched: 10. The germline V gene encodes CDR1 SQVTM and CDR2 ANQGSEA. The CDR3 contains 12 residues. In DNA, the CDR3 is TGCAGCGGAATCAGGGGGACGGGCGGCTACACCTTC. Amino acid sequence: CSGIRGTGGYTF.

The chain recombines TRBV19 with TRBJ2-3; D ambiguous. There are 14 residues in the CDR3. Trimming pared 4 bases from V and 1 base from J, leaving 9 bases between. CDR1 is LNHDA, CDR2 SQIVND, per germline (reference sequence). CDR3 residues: CASSNGVGTDTQYF. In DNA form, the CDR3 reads TGTGCCAGTAGTAACGGTGTAGGCACAGATACGCAGTATTTT.

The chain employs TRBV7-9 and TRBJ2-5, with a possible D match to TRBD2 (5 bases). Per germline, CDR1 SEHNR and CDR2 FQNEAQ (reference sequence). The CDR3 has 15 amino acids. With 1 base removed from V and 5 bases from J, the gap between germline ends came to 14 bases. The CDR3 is CASSLVLGMKETQYF. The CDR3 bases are TGTGCCAGCAGCTTAGTCCTCGGGATGAAGGAGACCCAGTACTTC.

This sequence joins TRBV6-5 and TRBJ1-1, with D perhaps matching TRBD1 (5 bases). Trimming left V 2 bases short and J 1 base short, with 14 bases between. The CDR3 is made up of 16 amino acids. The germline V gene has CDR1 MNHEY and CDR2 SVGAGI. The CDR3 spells CASSYPQGGANTEAFF. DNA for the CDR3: TGTGCCAGCAGTTACCCCCAGGGAGGTGCGAACACTGAAGCTTTCTTT.

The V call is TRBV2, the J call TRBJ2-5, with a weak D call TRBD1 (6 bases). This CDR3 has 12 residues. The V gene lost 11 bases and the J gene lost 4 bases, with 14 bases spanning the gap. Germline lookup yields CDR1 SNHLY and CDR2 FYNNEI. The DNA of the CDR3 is TGTGCCGGCGCAGGGGTCAGAGAGACCCAGTACTTC. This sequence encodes CAGAGVRETQYF.

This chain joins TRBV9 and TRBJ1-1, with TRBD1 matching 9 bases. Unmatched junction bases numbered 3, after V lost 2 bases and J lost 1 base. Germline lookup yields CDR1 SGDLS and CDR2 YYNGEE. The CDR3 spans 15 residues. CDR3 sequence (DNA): TGTGCCAGCAGCGTCCCGGGACAGGGGAACACTGAAGCTTTCTTT. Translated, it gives CASSVPGQGNTEAFF.

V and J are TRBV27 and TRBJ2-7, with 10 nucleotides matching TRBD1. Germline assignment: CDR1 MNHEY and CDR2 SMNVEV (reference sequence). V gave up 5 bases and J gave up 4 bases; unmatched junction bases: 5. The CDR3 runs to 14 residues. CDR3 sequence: CASSPGTGEYEQYF. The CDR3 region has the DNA TGTGCCAGCAGTCCCGGGACAGGGGAGTACGAGCAGTACTTC.

CDR3 loop: CASSFGGWTEAFF. CDR3 DNA sequence: TGTGCCAGCAGCTTCGGGGGTTGGACTGAAGCTTTCTTT. The chain carries TRBV7-9 and TRBJ1-1; D possibly corresponds to TRBD1 (5 bases). The germline CDR1 and CDR2 sequences are SEHNR and FQNEAQ (reference sequence). The CDR3 extends over 13 amino acids. Trimming shortened V by 3 bases and J by 5 bases, and 10 bases separated the two germline ends.

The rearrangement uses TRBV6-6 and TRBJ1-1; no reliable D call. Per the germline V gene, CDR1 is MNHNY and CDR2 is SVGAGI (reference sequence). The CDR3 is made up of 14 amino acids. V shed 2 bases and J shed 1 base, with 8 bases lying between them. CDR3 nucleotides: TGTGCCAGCAGTTACCGACGGGAGAACACTGAAGCTTTCTTT. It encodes CASSYRRENTEAFF.

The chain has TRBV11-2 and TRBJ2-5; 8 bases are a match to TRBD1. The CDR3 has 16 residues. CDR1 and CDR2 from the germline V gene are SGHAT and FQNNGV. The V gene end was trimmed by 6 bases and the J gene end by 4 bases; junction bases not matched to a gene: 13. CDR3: CASSQGQALRAETQYF. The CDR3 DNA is TGTGCCAGCAGTCAGGGACAGGCACTGAGGGCAGAGACCCAGTACTTC.

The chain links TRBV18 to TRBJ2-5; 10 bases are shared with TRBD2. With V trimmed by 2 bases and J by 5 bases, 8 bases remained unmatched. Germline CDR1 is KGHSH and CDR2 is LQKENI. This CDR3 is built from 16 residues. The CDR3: CASSPLGLALVETQYF. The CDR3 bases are TGTGCCAGCTCACCATTGGGACTAGCGTTAGTCGAGACCCAGTACTTC.

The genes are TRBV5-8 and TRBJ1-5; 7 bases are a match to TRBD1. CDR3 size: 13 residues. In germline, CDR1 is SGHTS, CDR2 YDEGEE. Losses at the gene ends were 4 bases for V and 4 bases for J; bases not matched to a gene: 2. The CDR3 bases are TGTGCCAGCAGCGGGGGACAGAATCAGCCCCAGCATTTT. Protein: CASSGGQNQPQHF. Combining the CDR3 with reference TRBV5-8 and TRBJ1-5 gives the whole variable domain EAGVTQSPTHLIKTRGQQATLRCSPISGHTSVYWYQQALGLGLQFLLWYDEGEERNRGNFPPRFSGRQFPNYSSELNVNALELEDSALYLCASSGGQNQPQHFGDGTRLSIL.

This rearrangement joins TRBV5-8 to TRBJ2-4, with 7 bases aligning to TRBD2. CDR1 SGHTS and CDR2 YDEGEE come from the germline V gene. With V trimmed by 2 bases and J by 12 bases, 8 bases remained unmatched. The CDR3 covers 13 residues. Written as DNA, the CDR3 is TGTGCCAGCAGCTTTCGGGGGGACCCAACTCAGTACTTC. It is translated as CASSFRGDPTQYF.

In nucleotides, the CDR3 is TGTGCCAGCAGCGACCCGGGACAGGGGGTCACCGGGGAGCTGTTTTTT. It encodes CASSDPGQGVTGELFF. This sequence joins TRBV9 and TRBJ2-2; 11 bases align to TRBD1. V lost 3 bases and J lost 4; bases outside the gene matches: 5. Germline-derived CDR1 and CDR2 are SGDLS and YYNGEE. The CDR3 spans 16 residues.

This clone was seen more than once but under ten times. For the CDR3, the DNA is TGTGCCATCAGGGACCAAGCGGGGAACTATGGCTACACCTTC. Protein: CAIRDQAGNYGYTF. V usage is TRBV10-3 and J usage is TRBJ1-2, with D unresolved. From germline, CDR1 is ENHRY and CDR2 SYGVKD. The CDR3 runs 14 residues. Trimming cost V 6 bases and J 2 bases, with 13 bases left between them.

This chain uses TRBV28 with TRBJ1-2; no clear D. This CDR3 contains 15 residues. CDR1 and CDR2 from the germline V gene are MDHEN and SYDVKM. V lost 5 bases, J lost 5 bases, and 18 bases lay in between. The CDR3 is CASSPRAPSQYGYTF. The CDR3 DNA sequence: TGTGCCAGCAGTCCCCGGGCCCCCAGCCAGTATGGCTACACCTTC.